The 4 T cell receptor beta chains reported below all come from one sample, sequenced in a study of blood T cell repertoires in COVID-19. TCRdb's copy holds only in-frame clones and misses some; the assay was immunoSEQ multiplex PCR. This table holds roughly 45,000 clones, roughly 73% found once. The sample comprised peripheral blood. The receptors here all came from a woman in her 70s with acute or convalescent COVID-19.

In its sample, this clone was seen a few times. The V and J genes are TRBV29-1 and TRBJ1-2; D is possibly TRBD1 (5 bases). The ends were cut back, 4 bases at V and 6 bases at J, with 18 bases in the middle. CDR1 is SQVTM, CDR2 ANQGSEA, per germline. CDR3 length: 14 residues. The CDR3 bases are TGCAGCGTTGGGCGACAAGGGGTCAGCGATGGCTACACCTTC. It yields the protein CSVGRQGVSDGYTF.

In this sample, this clone turned up a few times. This chain links TRBV18 with TRBJ1-4; D uncertain. Trimming took off 3 bases at V and 4 bases at J, with 6 bases between the two ends. The CDR3 has 13 amino acids. Germline lookup yields CDR1 KGHSH and CDR2 LQKENI. The CDR3 DNA reads as TGTGCCAGCTCACCGGGAGTTAATGAAAAACTGTTTTTT. It is translated as CASSPGVNEKLFF.

This sequence joins TRBV28 and TRBJ1-2; D is unclear. CDR1 and CDR2 from the germline V gene are MDHEN and SYDVKM. The CDR3 runs to 15 residues. The V gene lost 1 base and the J gene lost 1 base, with 10 bases spanning the gap. CDR3 in amino acids: CASSLYRGDNYGYTF. In DNA form, the CDR3 reads TGTGCCAGCAGTTTATACCGGGGAGATAACTATGGCTACACCTTC.

The rearrangement joins TRBV6-4 to TRBJ2-1; perhaps TRBD2 as D (6 bases). The CDR3 length is 16 residues. Trimming took 6 bases from V and 3 from J, leaving 18 bases between them. Germline CDR1 MRHNA, CDR2 SNTAGT. CDR3 bases: TGTGCCAGCAGCGAGCGAGGGGACTCGAACTACAATGAGCAGTTCTTC. This encodes CASSERGDSNYNEQFF.